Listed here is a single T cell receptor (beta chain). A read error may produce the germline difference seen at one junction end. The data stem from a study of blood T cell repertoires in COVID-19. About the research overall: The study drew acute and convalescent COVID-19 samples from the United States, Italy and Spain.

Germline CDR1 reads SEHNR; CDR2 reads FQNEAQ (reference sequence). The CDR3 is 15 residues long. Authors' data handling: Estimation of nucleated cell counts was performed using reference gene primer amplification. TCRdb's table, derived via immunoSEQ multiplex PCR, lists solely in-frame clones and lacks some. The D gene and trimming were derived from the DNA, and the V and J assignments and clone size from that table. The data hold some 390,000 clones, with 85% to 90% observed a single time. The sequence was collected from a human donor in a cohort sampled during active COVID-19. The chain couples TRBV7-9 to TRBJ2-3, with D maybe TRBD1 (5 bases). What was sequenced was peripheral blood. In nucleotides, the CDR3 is TGTGCCAGCAGCCGACCTCGACAGTACACAAATACGCAGTATTTT. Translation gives CASSRPRQYTNTQYF. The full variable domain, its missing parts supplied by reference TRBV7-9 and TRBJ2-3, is DTGVSQNPRHKITKRGQNVTFRCDPISEHNRLYWYRQTLGQGPEFLTYFQNEAQLEKSRLLSDRFSAERPKGSFSTLEIQRTEQGDSAMYLCASSRPRQYTNTQYFGPGTRLTVL.